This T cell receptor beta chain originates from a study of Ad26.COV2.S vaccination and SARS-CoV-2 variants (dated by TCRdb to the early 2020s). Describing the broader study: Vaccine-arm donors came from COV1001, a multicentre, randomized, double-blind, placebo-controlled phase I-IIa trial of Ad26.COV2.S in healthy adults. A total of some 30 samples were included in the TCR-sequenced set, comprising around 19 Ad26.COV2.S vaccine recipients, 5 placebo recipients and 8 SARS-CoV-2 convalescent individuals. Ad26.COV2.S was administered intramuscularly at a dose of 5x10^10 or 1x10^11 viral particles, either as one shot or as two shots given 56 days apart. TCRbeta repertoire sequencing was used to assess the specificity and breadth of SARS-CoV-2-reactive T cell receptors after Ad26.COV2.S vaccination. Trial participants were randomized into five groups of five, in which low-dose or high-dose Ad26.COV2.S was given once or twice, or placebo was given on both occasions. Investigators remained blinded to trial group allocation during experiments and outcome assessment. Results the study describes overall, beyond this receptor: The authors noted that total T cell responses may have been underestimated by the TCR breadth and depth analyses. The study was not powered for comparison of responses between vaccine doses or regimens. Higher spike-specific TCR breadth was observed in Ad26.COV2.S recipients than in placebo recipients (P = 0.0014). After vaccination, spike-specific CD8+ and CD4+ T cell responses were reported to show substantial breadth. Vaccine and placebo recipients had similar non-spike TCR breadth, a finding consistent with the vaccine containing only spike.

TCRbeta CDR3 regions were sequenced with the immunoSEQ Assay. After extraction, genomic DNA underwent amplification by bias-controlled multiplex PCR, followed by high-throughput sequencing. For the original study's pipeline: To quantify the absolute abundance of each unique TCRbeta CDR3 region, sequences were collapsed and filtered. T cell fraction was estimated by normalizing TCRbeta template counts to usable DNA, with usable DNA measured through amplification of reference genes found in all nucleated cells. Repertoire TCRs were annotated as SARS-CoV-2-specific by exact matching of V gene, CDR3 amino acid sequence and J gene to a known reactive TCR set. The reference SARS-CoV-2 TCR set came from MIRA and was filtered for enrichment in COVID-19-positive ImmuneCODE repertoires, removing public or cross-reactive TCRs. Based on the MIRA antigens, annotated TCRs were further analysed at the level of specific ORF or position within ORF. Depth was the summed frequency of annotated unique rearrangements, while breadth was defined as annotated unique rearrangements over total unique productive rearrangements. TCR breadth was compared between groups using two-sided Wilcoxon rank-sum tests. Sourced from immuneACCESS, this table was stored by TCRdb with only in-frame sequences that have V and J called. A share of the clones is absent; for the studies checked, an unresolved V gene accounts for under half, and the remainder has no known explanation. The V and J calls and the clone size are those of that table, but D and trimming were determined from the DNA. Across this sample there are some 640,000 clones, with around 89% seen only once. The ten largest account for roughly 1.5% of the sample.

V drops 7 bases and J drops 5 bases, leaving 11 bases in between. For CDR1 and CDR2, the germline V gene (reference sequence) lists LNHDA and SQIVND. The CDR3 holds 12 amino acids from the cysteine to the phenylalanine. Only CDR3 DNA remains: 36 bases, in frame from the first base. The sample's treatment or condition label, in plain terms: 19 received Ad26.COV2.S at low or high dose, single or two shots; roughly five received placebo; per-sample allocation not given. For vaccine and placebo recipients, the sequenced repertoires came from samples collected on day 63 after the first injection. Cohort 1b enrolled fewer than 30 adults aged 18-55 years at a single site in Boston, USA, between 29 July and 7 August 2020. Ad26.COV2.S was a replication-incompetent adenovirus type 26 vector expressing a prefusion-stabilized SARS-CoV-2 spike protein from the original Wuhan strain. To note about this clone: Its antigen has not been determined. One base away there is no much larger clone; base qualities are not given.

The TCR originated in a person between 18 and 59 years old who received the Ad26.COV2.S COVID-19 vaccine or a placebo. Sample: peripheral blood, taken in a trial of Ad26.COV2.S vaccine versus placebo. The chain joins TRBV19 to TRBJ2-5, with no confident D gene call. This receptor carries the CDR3 CASIDRWETQYF. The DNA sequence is TGTGCCAGTATTGATAGGTGGGAGACCCAGTACTTC.